This entry concerns a single T cell receptor beta chain. Its antigen is unknown. Other DNA sequences from this sample encode an identical CDR3 as well. The data stem from a study of T cell responses to AZD1222 COVID-19 vaccine. Whole-study findings and limits: The peak T cell response came first, and repertoires were sampled only after it. The number of AZD1222 recipients seropositive at baseline was only six.

Germline V gives CDR1 MDHEN, CDR2 SYDVKM. The CDR3 spans 14 residues. V lost 1 base to trimming and J lost 4 bases, with 10 bases between them. Second-dose timings of about 4 or about 12 weeks were pooled. Profiling relied on immunoSEQ multiplex PCR, and the TCRdb table lists in-frame clones only, not all of them. The sample lists about 84,000 clones; 86% were seen once. This TCR was sampled from an adult who received the AZD1222 COVID-19 vaccine. This material consisted of peripheral blood, taken 28 days after the second AZD1222 dose. The chain uses TRBV28 and TRBJ1-2, with a possible D match to TRBD1 (5 bases). CDR3 nucleotide sequence: TGTGCCAGCAGTTTATCGGCAGGGTCCTATGGCTACACCTTC. Protein: CASSLSAGSYGYTF.